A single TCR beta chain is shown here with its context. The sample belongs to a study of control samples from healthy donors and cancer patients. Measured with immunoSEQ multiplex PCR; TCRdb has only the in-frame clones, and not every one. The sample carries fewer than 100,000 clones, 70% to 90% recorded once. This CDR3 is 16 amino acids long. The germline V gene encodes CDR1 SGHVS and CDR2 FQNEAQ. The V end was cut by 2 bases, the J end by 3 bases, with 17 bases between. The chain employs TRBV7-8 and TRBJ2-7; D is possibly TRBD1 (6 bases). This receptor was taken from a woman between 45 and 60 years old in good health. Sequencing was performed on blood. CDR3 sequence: CASSLPFGDTIYEQYF. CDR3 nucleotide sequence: TGTGCCAGCAGCTTACCATTCGGGGACACCATCTACGAGCAGTACTTC.